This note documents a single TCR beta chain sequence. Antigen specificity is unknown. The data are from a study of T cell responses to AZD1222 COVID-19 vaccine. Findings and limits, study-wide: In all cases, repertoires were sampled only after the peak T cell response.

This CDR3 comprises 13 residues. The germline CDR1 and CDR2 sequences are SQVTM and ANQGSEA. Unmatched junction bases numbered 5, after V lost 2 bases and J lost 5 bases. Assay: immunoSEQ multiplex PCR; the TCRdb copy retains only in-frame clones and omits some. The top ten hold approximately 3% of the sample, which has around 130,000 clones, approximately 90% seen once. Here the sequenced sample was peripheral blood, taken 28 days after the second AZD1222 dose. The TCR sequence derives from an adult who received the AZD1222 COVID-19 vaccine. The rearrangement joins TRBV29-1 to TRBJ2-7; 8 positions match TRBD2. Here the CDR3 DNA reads TGCAGCGTTGAAAGGTCTAGCGGGCACGAGCAGTACTTC. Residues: CSVERSSGHEQYF.